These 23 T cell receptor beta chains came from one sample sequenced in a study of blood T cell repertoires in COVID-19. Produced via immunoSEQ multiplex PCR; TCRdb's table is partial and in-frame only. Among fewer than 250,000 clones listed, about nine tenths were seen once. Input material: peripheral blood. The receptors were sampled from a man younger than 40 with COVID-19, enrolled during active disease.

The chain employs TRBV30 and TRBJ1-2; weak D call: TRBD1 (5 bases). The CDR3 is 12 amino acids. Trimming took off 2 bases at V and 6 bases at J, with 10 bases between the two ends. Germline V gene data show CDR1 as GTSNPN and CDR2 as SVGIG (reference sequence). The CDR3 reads CAWSPPRDGYTF. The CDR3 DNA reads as TGTGCCTGGAGTCCCCCCAGGGATGGCTACACCTTC.

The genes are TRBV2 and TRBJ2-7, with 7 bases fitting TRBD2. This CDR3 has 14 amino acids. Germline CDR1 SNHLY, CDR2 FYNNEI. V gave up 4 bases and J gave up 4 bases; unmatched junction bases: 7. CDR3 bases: TGTGCCAGCAGTGGAGGGCGGGAGCGGTACGAGCAGTACTTC. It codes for CASSGGRERYEQYF.

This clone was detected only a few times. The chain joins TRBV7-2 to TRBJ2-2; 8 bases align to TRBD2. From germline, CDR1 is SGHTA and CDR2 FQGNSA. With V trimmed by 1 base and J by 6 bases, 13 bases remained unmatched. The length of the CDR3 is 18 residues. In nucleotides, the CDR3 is TGTGCCAGCAGCTTAGTCCCCCCGTCTAGCGGGCTGGCCGGGGAGCTGTTTTTT. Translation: CASSLVPPSSGLAGELFF.

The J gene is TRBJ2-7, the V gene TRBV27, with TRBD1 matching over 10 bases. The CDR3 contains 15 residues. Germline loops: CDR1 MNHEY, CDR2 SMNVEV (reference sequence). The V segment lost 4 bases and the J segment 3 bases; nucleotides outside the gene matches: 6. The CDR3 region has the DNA TGTGCCAGCAGTTACCGGACAGGGGGAGTCTACGAGCAGTACTTC. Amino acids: CASSYRTGGVYEQYF.

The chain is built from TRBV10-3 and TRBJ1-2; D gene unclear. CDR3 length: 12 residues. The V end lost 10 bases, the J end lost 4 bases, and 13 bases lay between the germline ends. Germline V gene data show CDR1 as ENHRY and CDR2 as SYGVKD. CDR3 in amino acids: CASRREGYGYTF. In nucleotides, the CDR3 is TGTGCCAGCCGTCGGGAGGGCTATGGCTACACCTTC.

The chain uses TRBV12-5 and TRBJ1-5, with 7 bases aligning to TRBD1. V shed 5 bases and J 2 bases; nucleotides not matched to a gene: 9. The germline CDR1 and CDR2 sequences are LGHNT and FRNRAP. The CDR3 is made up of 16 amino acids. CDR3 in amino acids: CASGPIDRDGNQPQHF. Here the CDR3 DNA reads TGTGCTAGTGGTCCAATTGACAGGGATGGCAATCAGCCCCAGCATTTT.

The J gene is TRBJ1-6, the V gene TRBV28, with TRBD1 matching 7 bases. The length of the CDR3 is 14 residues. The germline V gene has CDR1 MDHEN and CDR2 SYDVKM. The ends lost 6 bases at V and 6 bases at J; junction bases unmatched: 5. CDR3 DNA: TGTGCCAGCAGACAGGGACAGTTTAATTCACCCCTCCACTTT. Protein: CASRQGQFNSPLHF.

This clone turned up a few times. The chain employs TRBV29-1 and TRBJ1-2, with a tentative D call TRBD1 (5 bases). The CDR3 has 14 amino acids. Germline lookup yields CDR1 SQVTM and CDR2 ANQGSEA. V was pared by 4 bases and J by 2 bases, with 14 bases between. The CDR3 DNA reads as TGCAGCGTTGGCGGATTAAGGGGAAACTATGGCTACACCTTC. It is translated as CSVGGLRGNYGYTF.

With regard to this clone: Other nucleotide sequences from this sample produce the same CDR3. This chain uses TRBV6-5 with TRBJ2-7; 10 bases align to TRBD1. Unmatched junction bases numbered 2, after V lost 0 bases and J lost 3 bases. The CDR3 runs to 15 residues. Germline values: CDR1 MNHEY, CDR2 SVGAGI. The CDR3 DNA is TGTGCCAGCAGTTACTCGGGGACAGGGGTCTACGAGCAGTACTTC. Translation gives CASSYSGTGVYEQYF.

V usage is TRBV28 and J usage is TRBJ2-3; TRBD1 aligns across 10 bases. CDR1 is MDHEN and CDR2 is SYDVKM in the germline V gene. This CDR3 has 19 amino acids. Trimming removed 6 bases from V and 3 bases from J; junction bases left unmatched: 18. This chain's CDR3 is CASSSWGRQGAQETDTQYF. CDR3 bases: TGTGCCAGCAGCTCCTGGGGGAGACAGGGGGCGCAGGAGACAGATACGCAGTATTTT.

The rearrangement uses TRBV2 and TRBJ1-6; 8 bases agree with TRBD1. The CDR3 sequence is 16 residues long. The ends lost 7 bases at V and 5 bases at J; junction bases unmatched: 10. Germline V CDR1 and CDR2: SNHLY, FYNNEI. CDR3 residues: CASTRTGRTDNSPLHF. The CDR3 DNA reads TGTGCCAGCACACGGACAGGGAGAACTGATAATTCACCCCTCCACTTT.

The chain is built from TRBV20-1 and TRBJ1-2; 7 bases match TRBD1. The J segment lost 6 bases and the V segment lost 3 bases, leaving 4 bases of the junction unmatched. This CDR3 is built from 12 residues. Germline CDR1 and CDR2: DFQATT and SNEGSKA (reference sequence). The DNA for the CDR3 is TGCAGTGCTAGTCCAGGGGGGAATGGCTACACCTTC. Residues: CSASPGGNGYTF.

The CDR3 DNA sequence: TGTGCCAGTATCCCGACAGGGGGAAGCACTGAAGCTTTCTTT. Protein sequence: CASIPTGGSTEAFF. V gene TRBV19 combines with J gene TRBJ1-1, with TRBD1 identical over 9 bases. V shed 7 bases and J 4 bases; nucleotides not matched to a gene: 7. Germline V gene data show CDR1 as LNHDA and CDR2 as SQIVND (reference sequence). The CDR3 totals 14 residues.

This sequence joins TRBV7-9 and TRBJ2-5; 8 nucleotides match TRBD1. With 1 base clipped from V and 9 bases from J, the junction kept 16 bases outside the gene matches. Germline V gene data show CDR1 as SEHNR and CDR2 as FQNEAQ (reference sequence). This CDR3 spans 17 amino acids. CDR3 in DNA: TGTGCCAGCAGCTTAGGTTTGGCGGGACAGGACTCTTGGTCCCAGTACTTC. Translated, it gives CASSLGLAGQDSWSQYF.

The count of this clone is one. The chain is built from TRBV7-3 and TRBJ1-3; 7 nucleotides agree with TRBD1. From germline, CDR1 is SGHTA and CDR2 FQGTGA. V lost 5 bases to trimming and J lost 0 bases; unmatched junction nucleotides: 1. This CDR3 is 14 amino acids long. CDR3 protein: CASSRDSSGNTIYF. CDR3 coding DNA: TGTGCCAGCAGCCGGGACAGCTCTGGAAACACCATATATTTT.

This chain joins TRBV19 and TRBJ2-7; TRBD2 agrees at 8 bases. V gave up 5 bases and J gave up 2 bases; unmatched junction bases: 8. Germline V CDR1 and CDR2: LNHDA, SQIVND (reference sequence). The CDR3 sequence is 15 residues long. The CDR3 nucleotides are TGTGCCAGTAGTGTACGGGGGGGCATGACCTACGAGCAGTACTTC. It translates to CASSVRGGMTYEQYF.

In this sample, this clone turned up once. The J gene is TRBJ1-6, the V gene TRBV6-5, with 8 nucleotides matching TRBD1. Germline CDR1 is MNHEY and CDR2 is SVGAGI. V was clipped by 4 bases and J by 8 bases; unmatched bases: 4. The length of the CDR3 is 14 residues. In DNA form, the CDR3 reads TGTGCCAGCAGTTTGGACAGGGCACATTCACCCCTCCACTTT. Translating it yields CASSLDRAHSPLHF.

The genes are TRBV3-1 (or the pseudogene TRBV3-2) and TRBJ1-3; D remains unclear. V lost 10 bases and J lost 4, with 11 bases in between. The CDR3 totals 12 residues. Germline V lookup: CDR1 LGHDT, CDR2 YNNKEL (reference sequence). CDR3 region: CATSGEGNTIYF. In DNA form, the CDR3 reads TGTGCCACCTCGGGAGAAGGAAACACCATATATTTT.

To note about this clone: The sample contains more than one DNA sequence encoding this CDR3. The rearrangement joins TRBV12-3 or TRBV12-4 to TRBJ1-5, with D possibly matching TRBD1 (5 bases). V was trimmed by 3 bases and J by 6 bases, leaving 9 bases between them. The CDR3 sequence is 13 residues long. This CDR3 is CASSLGGGQPQHF. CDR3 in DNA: TGTGCCAGCAGTTTGGGGGGGGGTCAGCCCCAGCATTTT.

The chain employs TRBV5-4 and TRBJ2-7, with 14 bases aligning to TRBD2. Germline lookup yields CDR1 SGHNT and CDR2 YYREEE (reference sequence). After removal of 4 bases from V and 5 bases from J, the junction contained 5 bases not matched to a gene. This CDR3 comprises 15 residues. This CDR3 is CASSTGTSGSNEQYF. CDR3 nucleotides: TGTGCCAGCAGCACTGGGACTAGCGGGAGTAACGAGCAGTACTTC.

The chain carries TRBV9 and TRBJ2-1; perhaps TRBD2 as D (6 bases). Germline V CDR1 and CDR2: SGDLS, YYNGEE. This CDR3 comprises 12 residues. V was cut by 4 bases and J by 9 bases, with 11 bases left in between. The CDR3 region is CASSLGGVEQFF. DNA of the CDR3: TGTGCCAGCAGCCTCGGGGGAGTTGAGCAGTTCTTC. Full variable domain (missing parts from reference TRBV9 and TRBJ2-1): DSGVTQTPKHLITATGQRVTLRCSPRSGDLSVYWYQQSLDQGLQFLIQYYNGEERAKGNILERFSAQQFPDLHSELNLSSLELGDSALYFCASSLGGVEQFFGPGTRLTVL.

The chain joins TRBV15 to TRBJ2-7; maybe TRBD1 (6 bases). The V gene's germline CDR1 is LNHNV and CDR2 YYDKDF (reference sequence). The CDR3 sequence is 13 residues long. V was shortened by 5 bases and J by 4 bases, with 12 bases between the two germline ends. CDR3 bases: TGTGCCACCAGCCCGAGGACAGTGTACGAGCAGTACTTC. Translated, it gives CATSPRTVYEQYF.

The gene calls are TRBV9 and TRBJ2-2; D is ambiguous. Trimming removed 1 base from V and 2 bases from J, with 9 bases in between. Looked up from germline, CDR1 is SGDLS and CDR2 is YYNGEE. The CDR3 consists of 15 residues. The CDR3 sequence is CASSVLGTNTGELFF. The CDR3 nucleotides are TGTGCCAGCAGCGTATTGGGCACTAACACCGGGGAGCTGTTTTTT.